This T cell receptor (beta chain) derives from a study of blood T cell repertoires in COVID-19. Turning to the study itself: Some COVID-19 samples were acute and others convalescent; all came from the United States, Italy and Spain. Sources were T cells, B-cell-depleted T cells, or PBMCs; the material itself was cDNA or gDNA.

The trim removed 2 bases at V and 5 bases at J, leaving 5 bases unmatched. Germline V gene lookup returns CDR1 MNHEY and CDR2 SVGAGI. This CDR3 is 14 amino acids long. Sequencing used immunoSEQ multiplex PCR; TCRdb keeps in-frame clones, though not all of them. The sample records 200,000 to 250,000 clones, about nine tenths being singletons. The receptor comes from a woman aged 45-59 years with acute or convalescent COVID-19. The chain is built from TRBV6-5 and TRBJ2-7; 8 bases map to TRBD1. Sequenced: peripheral blood. The CDR3 loop is CASSYRQGIDEQYF. The CDR3 DNA sequence: TGTGCCAGCAGTTACCGACAGGGGATAGACGAGCAGTACTTC.